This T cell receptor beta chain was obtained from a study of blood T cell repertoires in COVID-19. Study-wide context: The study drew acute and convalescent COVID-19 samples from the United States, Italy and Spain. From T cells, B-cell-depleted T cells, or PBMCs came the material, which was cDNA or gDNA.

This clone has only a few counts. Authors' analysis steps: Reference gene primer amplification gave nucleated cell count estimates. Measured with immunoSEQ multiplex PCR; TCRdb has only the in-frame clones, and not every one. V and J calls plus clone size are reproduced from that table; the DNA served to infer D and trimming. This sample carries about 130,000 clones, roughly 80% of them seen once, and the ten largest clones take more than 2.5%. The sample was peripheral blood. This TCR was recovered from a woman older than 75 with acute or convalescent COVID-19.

CDR3 coding DNA: TGCGCCAGCAGCCAGATAATGGGACAGGTTCTCTACTTC. This sequence encodes CASSQIMGQVLYF. The rearrangement uses TRBV5-1 and TRBJ2-7, with 8 bases that match TRBD1. The CDR3 consists of 13 residues. The V and J ends lost 4 bases and 13 bases, in that order; junction bases with no gene match: 13. Germline assignment: CDR1 SGHRS and CDR2 YFSETQ.